Each of the 8 T cell receptor beta chains below was sequenced from the same sample in a study of Ad26.COV2.S vaccination and SARS-CoV-2 variants. Regarding treatment: some 20 received Ad26.COV2.S at low or high dose, single or two shots; several received placebo; per-sample allocation not given. Day 63 following the first vaccine or placebo injection was when the samples were taken. Profiled with immunoSEQ multiplex PCR; TCRdb holds only in-frame clones, not every one. The sample contains fewer than 900,000 clones, about 89% of which appear only once. The material sequenced was peripheral blood, taken in a trial of Ad26.COV2.S vaccine versus placebo. The receptors originated from a person aged 18 to 59 who received the Ad26.COV2.S COVID-19 vaccine or a placebo.

Written as DNA, the CDR3 is TGTGCCAGCAGCTTAGGAGGGATTAGGGCTTTCTTT. Translated, it gives CASSLGGIRAFF. J is TRBJ1-1 and V is TRBV7-9; D gene uncertain. Germline V lookup: CDR1 SEHNR, CDR2 FQNEAQ (reference sequence). Trimming shortened V by 1 base and J by 11 bases, and 11 bases separated the two germline ends. The CDR3 loop spans 12 amino acids.

The chain has TRBV7-2 and TRBJ2-4, with a tentative D call TRBD2 (6 bases). CDR3 size: 16 residues. V lost 1 base and J lost 8, with 18 bases in between. Germline CDR1 and CDR2: SGHTA and FQGNSA. The CDR3 DNA reads as TGTGCCAGCAGCTTAGGGGCAGCGGGTGAGAGGTACATTCAGTACTTC. Translation gives CASSLGAAGERYIQYF.

A note on this clone: Germline and junction disagree at one end, which may indicate a read error. V usage is TRBV7-7 and J usage is TRBJ1-1; TRBD1 is a possible D gene (5 bases). CDR1 SSHAT and CDR2 FNYEAQ come from the germline V gene (reference sequence). This CDR3 contains 16 residues. The CDR3 region is CASSPLGGSTGTEAFF. CDR3 nucleotide sequence: TGTGCTAGCAGCCCCCTCGGGGGGAGCACGGGCACTGAAGCTTTCTTT. Full variable domain (outside the CDR3, taken from reference TRBV7-7 and TRBJ1-1): GAGVSQSPRYKVTKRGQDVTLRCDPISSHATLYWYQQALGQGPEFLTYFNYEAQPDKSGLPSDRFSAERPEGSISTLTIQRTEQRDSAMYRCASSPLGGSTGTEAFFGQGTRLTVV.

This sequence joins TRBV18 and TRBJ1-2; D ambiguous. This CDR3 region has 14 residues. Germline V lookup: CDR1 KGHSH, CDR2 LQKENI. Trimming took off 3 bases at V and 0 bases at J, with 8 bases between the two ends. In DNA form, the CDR3 reads TGTGCCAGCTCACCCCCGTACGCTAACTATGGCTACACCTTC. This sequence encodes CASSPPYANYGYTF.

This sequence joins TRBV6-5 and TRBJ1-6, with D maybe TRBD1 (6 bases). Looked up from germline, CDR1 is MNHEY and CDR2 is SVGAGI. The ends were cut back, 6 bases at V and 5 bases at J, with 8 bases in the middle. The CDR3 totals 13 residues. The CDR3 nucleotides are TGTGCCAGCAGACAGGGAGATAATTCACCCCTCCACTTT. Residues: CASRQGDNSPLHF.

J is TRBJ2-7 and V is TRBV11-3, with D perhaps TRBD1 (6 bases). Trimming removed 4 bases at V and 5 bases at J, with 9 bases between. This CDR3 is built from 12 residues. Germline CDR1 reads SGHNT; CDR2 reads YENEEA. The CDR3: CASSSQGHEQYF. CDR3 bases: TGTGCCAGCAGCTCCCAGGGGCACGAGCAGTACTTC.

CDR3 amino acids: CASSLVAVLGYTF. In nucleotides, the CDR3 is TGTGCCAGCAGCCTCGTGGCAGTACTAGGCTACACCTTC. V usage is TRBV5-4 and J usage is TRBJ1-2; no reliable D call. Germline V CDR1 and CDR2: SGHNT, YYREEE (reference sequence). There are 13 residues in the CDR3. V was pared by 4 bases and J by 8 bases, with 15 bases between.

V usage is TRBV5-1 and J usage is TRBJ2-5; D is tentatively TRBD1 or TRBD2 (6 bases each). Trimming shortened V by 6 bases and J by 5 bases, and 23 bases separated the two germline ends. Germline lookup yields CDR1 SGHRS and CDR2 YFSETQ. The CDR3 consists of 16 residues. CDR3 nucleotide sequence: TGCGCCAGCACACCCCCGACAGGCCGACTAGGGGAGACCCAGTACTTC. This sequence encodes CASTPPTGRLGETQYF.